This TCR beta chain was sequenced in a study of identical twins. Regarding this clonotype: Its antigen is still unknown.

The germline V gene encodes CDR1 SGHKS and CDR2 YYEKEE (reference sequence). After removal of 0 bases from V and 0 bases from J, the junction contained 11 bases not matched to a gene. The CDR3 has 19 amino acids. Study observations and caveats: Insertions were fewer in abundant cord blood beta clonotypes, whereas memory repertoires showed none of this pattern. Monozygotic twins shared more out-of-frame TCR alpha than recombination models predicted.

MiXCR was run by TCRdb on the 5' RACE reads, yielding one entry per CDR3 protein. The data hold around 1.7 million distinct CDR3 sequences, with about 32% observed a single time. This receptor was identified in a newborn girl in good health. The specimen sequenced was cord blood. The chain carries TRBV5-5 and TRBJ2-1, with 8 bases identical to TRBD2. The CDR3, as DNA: TGTGCCAGCAGCTTGGACCGCCTAGCGGGTAAAAGCTCCTACAATGAGCAGTTCTTC. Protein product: CASSLDRLAGKSSYNEQFF.